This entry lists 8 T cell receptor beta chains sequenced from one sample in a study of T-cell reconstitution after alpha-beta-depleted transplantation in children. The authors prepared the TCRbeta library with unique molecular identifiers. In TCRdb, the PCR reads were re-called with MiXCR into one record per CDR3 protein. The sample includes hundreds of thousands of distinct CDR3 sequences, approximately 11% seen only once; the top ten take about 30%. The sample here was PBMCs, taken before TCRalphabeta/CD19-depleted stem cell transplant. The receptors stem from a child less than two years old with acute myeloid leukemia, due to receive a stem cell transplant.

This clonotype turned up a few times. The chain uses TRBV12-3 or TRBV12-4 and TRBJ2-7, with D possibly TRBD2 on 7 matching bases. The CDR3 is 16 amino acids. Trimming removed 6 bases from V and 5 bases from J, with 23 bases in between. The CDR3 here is CASSRGAGRVVDEQYF. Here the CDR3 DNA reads TGTGCCAGCAGCCGGGGGGCAGGGAGGGTGGTCGACGAGCAGTACTTC.

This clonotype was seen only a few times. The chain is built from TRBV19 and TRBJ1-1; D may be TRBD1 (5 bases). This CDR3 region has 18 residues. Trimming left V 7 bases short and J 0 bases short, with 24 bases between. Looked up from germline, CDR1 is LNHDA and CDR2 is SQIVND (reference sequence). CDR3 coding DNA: TGTGCCAGTACTCCGGCGGGCAGGGAAGGTTTCTTGAACACTGAAGCTTTCTTT. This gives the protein CASTPAGREGFLNTEAFF. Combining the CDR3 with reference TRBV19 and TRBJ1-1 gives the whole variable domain DGGITQSPKYLFRKEGQNVTLSCEQNLNHDAMYWYRQDPGQGLRLIYYSQIVNDFQKGDIAEGYSVSREKKESFPLTVTSAQKNPTAFYLCASTPAGREGFLNTEAFFGQGTRLTVV.

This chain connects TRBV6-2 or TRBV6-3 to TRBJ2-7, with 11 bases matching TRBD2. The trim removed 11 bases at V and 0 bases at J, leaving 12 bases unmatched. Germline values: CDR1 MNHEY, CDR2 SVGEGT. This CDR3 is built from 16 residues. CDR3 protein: CASTSGGHPLSYEQYF. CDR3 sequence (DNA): TGTGCCTCAACTAGCGGGGGTCACCCTCTCTCCTACGAGCAGTACTTC.

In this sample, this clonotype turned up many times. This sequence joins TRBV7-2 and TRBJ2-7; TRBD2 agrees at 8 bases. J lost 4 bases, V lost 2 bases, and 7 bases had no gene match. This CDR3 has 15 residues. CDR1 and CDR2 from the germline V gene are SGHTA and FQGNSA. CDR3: CASSLIRGLEYEQYF. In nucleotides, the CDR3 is TGTGCCAGCAGCTTAATCCGGGGACTAGAGTACGAGCAGTACTTC. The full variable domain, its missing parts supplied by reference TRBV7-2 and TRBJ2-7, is GAGVSQSPSNKVTEKGKDVELRCDPISGHTALYWYRQSLGQGLEFLIYFQGNSAPDKSGLPSDRFSAERTGGSVSTLTIQRTQQEDSAVYLCASSLIRGLEYEQYFGPGTRLTVT.

CDR3 amino acids: CASSYSLAADTQYF. CDR3 nucleotide sequence: TGTGCCAGCAGTTACTCACTAGCCGCAGATACGCAGTATTTT. V is TRBV6-5 and J is TRBJ2-3; TRBD2 might be the D (6 bases). V was shortened by 0 bases and J by 4 bases, with 8 bases between the two germline ends. Germline-derived CDR1 and CDR2 are MNHEY and SVGAGI. This CDR3 is 14 amino acids long.

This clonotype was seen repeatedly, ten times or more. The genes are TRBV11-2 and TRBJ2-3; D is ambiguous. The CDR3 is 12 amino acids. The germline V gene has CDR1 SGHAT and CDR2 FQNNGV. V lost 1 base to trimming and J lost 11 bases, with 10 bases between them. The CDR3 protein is CASSLGTGLQYF. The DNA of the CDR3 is TGTGCCAGCAGCTTAGGGACCGGGTTGCAGTATTTT.

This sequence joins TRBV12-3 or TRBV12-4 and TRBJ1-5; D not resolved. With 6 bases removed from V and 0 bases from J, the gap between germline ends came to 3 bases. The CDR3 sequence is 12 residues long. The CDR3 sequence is CASRASNQPQHF. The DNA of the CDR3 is TGTGCCAGCAGAGCTAGCAATCAGCCCCAGCATTTT.

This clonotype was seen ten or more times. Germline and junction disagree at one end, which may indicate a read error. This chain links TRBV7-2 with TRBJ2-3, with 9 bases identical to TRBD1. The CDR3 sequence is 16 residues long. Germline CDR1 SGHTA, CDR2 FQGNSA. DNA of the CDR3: TGTGCCAGCAGCCTAGCCGGGACAGGGCGACCAGATACGCAGTATTTT. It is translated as CASSLAGTGRPDTQYF.